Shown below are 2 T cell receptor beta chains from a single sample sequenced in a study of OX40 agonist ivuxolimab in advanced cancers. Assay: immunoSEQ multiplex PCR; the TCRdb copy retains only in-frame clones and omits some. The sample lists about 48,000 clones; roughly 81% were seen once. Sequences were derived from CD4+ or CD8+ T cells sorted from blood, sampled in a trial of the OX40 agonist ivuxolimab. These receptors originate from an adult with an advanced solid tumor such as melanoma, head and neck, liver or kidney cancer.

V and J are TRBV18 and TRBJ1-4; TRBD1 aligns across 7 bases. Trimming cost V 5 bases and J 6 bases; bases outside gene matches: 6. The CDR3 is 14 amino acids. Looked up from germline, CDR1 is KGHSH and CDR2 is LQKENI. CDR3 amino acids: CASSTQGGDEKLFF. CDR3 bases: TGTGCCAGCTCAACGCAGGGGGGAGATGAAAAACTGTTTTTT.

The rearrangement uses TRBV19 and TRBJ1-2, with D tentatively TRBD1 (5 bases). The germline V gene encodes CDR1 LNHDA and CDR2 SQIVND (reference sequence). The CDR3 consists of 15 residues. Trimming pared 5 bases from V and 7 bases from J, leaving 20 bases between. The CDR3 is CASSPRGTGMFGYTF. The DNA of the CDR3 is TGTGCCAGTAGTCCCCGGGGCACTGGTATGTTTGGCTACACCTTC.